This entry lists 20 T cell receptor beta chains sequenced from one sample in a study of blood T cell repertoires in COVID-19. The method was immunoSEQ multiplex PCR; TCRdb's version includes in-frame clones alone and lacks a portion of them. The sample shows 220,000 or so clones, under 90% of them seen only once. Source material: peripheral blood. The receptor set was obtained from an elderly woman with acute or convalescent COVID-19.

This clone was seen only a few times. The chain links TRBV19 to TRBJ1-5; possible D gene TRBD1, 5 bases. V was shortened by 7 bases and J by 0 bases, with 13 bases between the two germline ends. Germline V gives CDR1 LNHDA, CDR2 SQIVND (reference sequence). The CDR3 spans 15 residues. DNA for the CDR3: TGTGCCAGTATCGACAGAGATTATAGCAATCAGCCCCAGCATTTT. It yields the protein CASIDRDYSNQPQHF.

The chain combines TRBV4-1 with TRBJ1-2; weak D call: TRBD1 (6 bases). The CDR3 length is 18 residues. The V end was cut by 0 bases, the J end by 4 bases, with 21 bases between. The V gene's germline CDR1 is MGHRA and CDR2 YSYEKL. The CDR3 DNA reads TGCGCCAGCAGCCAAGAATTGGGGGCCGGGGCGTCGGCCTATGGCTACACCTTC. Residues: CASSQELGAGASAYGYTF.

The chain couples TRBV5-4 to TRBJ2-3; TRBD1 aligns across 8 bases. CDR1 is SGHNT and CDR2 is YYREEE in the germline V gene (reference sequence). After removal of 4 bases from V and 4 bases from J, the junction contained 8 bases not matched to a gene. The CDR3 is 15 amino acids. The CDR3 region is CASSTDRGGADTQYF. CDR3 DNA: TGTGCCAGCAGCACTGACAGGGGTGGTGCAGATACGCAGTATTTT.

The chain joins TRBV28 to TRBJ2-7; 8 bases agree with TRBD1. CDR1 and CDR2 from the germline V gene are MDHEN and SYDVKM. The CDR3 runs to 12 residues. With V trimmed by 7 bases and J by 4 bases, 3 bases remained unmatched. This CDR3 is CASMGQAYEQYF. DNA for the CDR3: TGTGCCAGCATGGGACAGGCTTACGAGCAGTACTTC.

This clone appeared once. The V and J genes are TRBV28 and TRBJ1-2, with TRBD1 as a possible D gene (5 bases). Trimming shortened V by 6 bases and J by 8 bases, and 7 bases separated the two germline ends. The CDR3 sequence is 10 residues long. Per the germline V gene, CDR1 is MDHEN and CDR2 is SYDVKM. The CDR3, as DNA: TGTGCCAGCAGGGGGCAGGGCTACACCTTC. Amino acids: CASRGQGYTF.

The J gene is TRBJ2-7, the V gene TRBV5-1, with TRBD2 matching over 8 bases. There are 14 residues in the CDR3. V lost 4 bases and J lost 1; bases outside the gene matches: 4. From germline, CDR1 is SGHRS and CDR2 YFSETQ. Written as DNA, the CDR3 is TGCGCCAGCAGCCCAACTAGCGGTTCCTACGAGCAGTACTTC. It codes for CASSPTSGSYEQYF.

The gene calls are TRBV11-3 and TRBJ1-4; 9 bases line up with TRBD1. CDR1 and CDR2 (germline): SGHNT, YENEEA. The CDR3 has 15 residues. J gave up 7 bases and V 0 bases, and 3 bases lay outside the gene matches. In DNA form, the CDR3 reads TGTGCCAGCAGCTTAGATGGGACAGGGACTGAAAAACTGTTTTTT. Protein: CASSLDGTGTEKLFF. Filled out from reference TRBV11-3 and TRBJ1-4, the complete variable domain reads EAGVVQSPRYKIIEKKQPVAFWCNPISGHNTLYWYLQNLGQGPELLIRYENEEAVDDSQLPKDRFSAERLKGVDSTLKIQPAELGDSAVYLCASSLDGTGTEKLFFGSGTQLSVL.

The chain is built from TRBV4-2 and TRBJ1-2; TRBD1 is a possible D gene (6 bases). The CDR3 has 15 residues. Looked up from germline, CDR1 is LGHNA and CDR2 is YNFKEQ. Trimming left V 4 bases short and J 5 bases short, with 17 bases between. The chain's CDR3 is CASSPQGGSPYGYTF. CDR3 DNA sequence: TGTGCCAGCAGCCCACAGGGTGGTTCTCCGTATGGCTACACCTTC.

CDR3 sequence (DNA): TGTGCCAGCAGCAGTCGGGACAACAATGAGCAGTTCTTC. It codes for CASSSRDNNEQFF. V gene TRBV5-4 combines with J gene TRBJ2-1; D perhaps matches TRBD1 (6 bases). V lost 4 bases to trimming and J lost 5 bases, with 10 bases between them. CDR1 SGHNT and CDR2 YYREEE come from the germline V gene (reference sequence). This CDR3 is built from 13 residues.

The V call is TRBV19, the J call TRBJ1-2; 8 bases are a match to TRBD1. J was trimmed by 5 bases and V by 4 bases; bases with no gene match: 18. CDR3 size: 18 residues. Germline values: CDR1 LNHDA, CDR2 SQIVND (reference sequence). DNA for the CDR3: TGTGCCAGTAGTAGCGGACAGGGAAACGCTGAGGCTGTTTATGGCTACACCTTC. Residues: CASSSGQGNAEAVYGYTF.

V gene TRBV28 combines with J gene TRBJ2-5, with 7 bases aligning to TRBD1. Germline CDR1 is MDHEN and CDR2 is SYDVKM. CDR3 length: 13 residues. The CDR3, as DNA: TGTGCGACAACCCGGACAGGTTGGGAGACCCAGTACTTC. Translation gives CATTRTGWETQYF.

The chain carries TRBV9 and TRBJ2-2, with a weak D call TRBD1 (7 bases). CDR1 and CDR2 from the germline V gene are SGDLS and YYNGEE. Between the trimmed V and J ends, which lost 0 bases and 3 bases, there was a span of 12 bases. The CDR3 is made up of 16 amino acids. CDR3 region: CASSVEAGGYTGELFF. The CDR3 DNA follows: TGTGCCAGCAGCGTAGAGGCAGGGGGGTACACCGGGGAGCTGTTTTTT.

The chain has TRBV25-1 and TRBJ1-2; 12 positions agree with TRBD1. The CDR3 is 16 amino acids. Germline values: CDR1 MGHDK, CDR2 SYGVNS. The junction had 10 bases not matched to a gene; V was cut back by 4 bases and J by 7 bases. The CDR3 protein is CASSVPMGQGASGYTF. The CDR3 bases are TGTGCCAGCAGTGTACCGATGGGACAGGGGGCTTCTGGCTACACCTTC.

This chain joins TRBV3-1 (or the pseudogene TRBV3-2) and TRBJ2-5, with D hard to call. The CDR3 covers 14 residues. The germline gives CDR1 LGHDT, CDR2 YNNKEL (reference sequence). Trimming removed 1 base from V and 1 base from J, with 7 bases in between. CDR3 protein: CASSQVEFQETQYF. For the CDR3, the DNA is TGTGCCAGCAGCCAAGTAGAATTCCAAGAGACCCAGTACTTC.

The chain links TRBV5-5 to TRBJ2-7; D is perhaps TRBD1 (7 bases). This CDR3 has 15 residues. Germline CDR1 SGHKS, CDR2 YYEKEE (reference sequence). V lost 4 bases and J 0 bases, leaving 14 bases between the germline ends. CDR3 in amino acids: CASSGGGSDSYEQYF. The CDR3 DNA sequence: TGTGCCAGCAGCGGAGGGGGCTCGGACTCCTACGAGCAGTACTTC.

The J gene is TRBJ2-7, the V gene TRBV5-5, with 13 bases aligning to TRBD2. The J segment lost 3 bases and the V segment lost 4 bases, leaving 4 bases of the junction unmatched. CDR3 length: 15 amino acids. Germline V gene lookup returns CDR1 SGHKS and CDR2 YYEKEE (reference sequence). CDR3 bases: TGTGCCAGCAGCACTAGCGGGGGGGCTCGCTACGAGCAGTACTTC. Amino acids: CASSTSGGARYEQYF.

This chain joins TRBV10-2 and TRBJ1-5; tentative D call: TRBD1 (6 bases). Germline assignment: CDR1 WSHSY and CDR2 SAAADI. The ends were cut back, 3 bases at V and 5 bases at J, with 17 bases in the middle. The CDR3 loop spans 16 amino acids. CDR3 coding DNA: TGCGCCAGCAGTGAAGGCAGGGGTTCGGGTTATCAGCCCCAGCATTTT. Its translation: CASSEGRGSGYQPQHF.

This clone was found once. The chain is built from TRBV7-2 and TRBJ1-6; 8 positions agree with TRBD1. The ends lost 5 bases at V and 9 bases at J; junction bases unmatched: 6. Germline loops: CDR1 SGHTA, CDR2 FQGNSA. There are 14 residues in the CDR3. The CDR3 loop reads CASSQTGVGSPLHF. The CDR3 coding sequence is TGTGCCAGCAGCCAGACAGGGGTGGGTTCACCCCTCCACTTT. Supplemented by reference TRBV7-2 and TRBJ1-6, the full variable domain reads GAGVSQSPSNKVTEKGKDVELRCDPISGHTALYWYRQSLGQGLEFLIYFQGNSAPDKSGLPSDRFSAERTGGSVSTLTIQRTQQEDSAVYLCASSQTGVGSPLHFGNGTRLTVT.

This clone was picked up a small number of times. The chain is built from TRBV6-5 and TRBJ1-5, with D maybe TRBD1 (6 bases). V lost 6 bases and J 2 bases, leaving 11 bases between the germline ends. The CDR3 is 14 amino acids. Germline loops: CDR1 MNHEY, CDR2 SVGAGI. Here the CDR3 DNA reads TGTGCCAGCAGACAGGGATGGGGCAATCAGCCCCAGCATTTT. Amino acid sequence: CASRQGWGNQPQHF.

Points on this clone: Other DNA sequences in the sample encode the same CDR3. The chain uses TRBV5-4 and TRBJ2-7; 11 nucleotides match TRBD1. The V gene end was trimmed by 0 bases and the J gene end by 3 bases; junction bases not matched to a gene: 2. Germline V lookup: CDR1 SGHNT, CDR2 YYREEE (reference sequence). The CDR3 extends over 15 amino acids. For the CDR3, the DNA is TGTGCCAGCAGCTTGGGTGGGACAGGGGGCTACGAGCAGTACTTC. Translation: CASSLGGTGGYEQYF.